This T cell receptor beta chain originates from a study of T-cell reconstitution after alpha-beta-depleted transplantation in children. Findings and caveats of the study: Expanded graft clones, several hundred of them, were reportedly the source of alpha-beta T cells about two months after transplant. When one year had passed after transplant, most T-cell counts and diversity came from newly produced T cells. Surviving recipient T cells and thymic progenitors accounted for the high day-60 TCRbeta diversity observed in some patients.

V dropped 6 bases and J dropped 1 base, with 7 bases sitting between them. The CDR3 totals 13 residues. Germline V gives CDR1 MGHDK, CDR2 SYGVNS. Worth noting for this clonotype: Its antigen is unidentified.

Preparing the TCRbeta library involved the use of unique molecular identifiers. TCRdb reanalysed the PCR reads using MiXCR and keeps one entry per CDR3 protein. Among about 200,000 distinct CDR3 sequences, around 9.2% were seen once, and the ten largest hold roughly a third. The sequence derives from a male patient under 10 years old who had a stem cell transplant for acute myeloid leukemia, so the T cells may come from the graft donor. Here the sequenced sample was PBMCs, mostly from graft donor cells, taken 360 days after TCRalphabeta/CD19-depleted stem cell transplant. The rearrangement uses TRBV25-1 and TRBJ2-1; no clear D. This CDR3 is CASRKTSYNEQFF. CDR3 bases: TGTGCCAGCAGGAAGACTTCCTACAATGAGCAGTTCTTC. Full variable domain (remainder filled in from reference TRBV25-1 and TRBJ2-1): EADIYQTPRYLVIGTGKKITLECSQTMGHDKMYWYQQDPGMELHLIHYSYGVNSTEKGDLSSESTVSRIRTEHFPLTLESARPSHTSQYLCASRKTSYNEQFFGPGTRLTVL.